This entry lists 23 T cell receptor beta chains sequenced from one sample in a study of T cells in Graves' hyperthyroidism and ophthalmopathy. Amplified regions were TCR beta CDR3 sequences from RNA transcripts. Initially, a first-round RT-PCR of the TCR CDR3 employed the HTBI primer set. TCRdb re-called the multiplex PCR reads with MiXCR, one entry per CDR3 protein. This sample yields 460,000 or so distinct CDR3 sequences, of which roughly 14% are seen a single time; about 17% belongs to the top ten. The sequencing sample was made of blood. These receptor sequences come from a woman aged 18-35 years with Graves' hyperthyroidism.

This clonotype has ten or more counts. This chain uses TRBV5-1 with TRBJ2-7; no firm D call. CDR1 is SGHRS, CDR2 YFSETQ, per germline. The germline V and J ends were trimmed by 0 bases and 6 bases, with 4 bases remaining between them. This CDR3 comprises 11 residues. Here the CDR3 reads CASSLATEQYF. CDR3 DNA sequence: TGCGCCAGCAGCTTGGCGACCGAGCAGTACTTC.

The table lists this clonotype with many counts. The genes are TRBV29-1 and TRBJ1-6; 8 nucleotides line up with TRBD1. The CDR3 is made up of 13 amino acids. In germline, CDR1 is SQVTM, CDR2 ANQGSEA. Trimming removed 4 bases from V and 7 bases from J; junction bases left unmatched: 3. Here the CDR3 reads CSVGDRSNSPLHF. For the CDR3, the DNA is TGCAGCGTTGGGGACAGGTCAAATTCACCCCTCCACTTT. The whole variable domain, remainder taken from reference TRBV29-1 and TRBJ1-6, is SAVISQKPSRDICQRGTSLTIQCQVDSQVTMMFWYRQQPGQSLTLIATANQGSEATYESGFVIDKFPISRPNLTFSTLTVSNMSPEDSSIYLCSVGDRSNSPLHFGNGTRLTVT.

This clonotype was counted many times. The chain has TRBV3-1 and TRBJ2-1, with 13 bases lining up with TRBD2. Germline V CDR1 and CDR2: LGHDT, YNNKEL (reference sequence). There are 16 residues in the CDR3. V was pared by 4 bases and J by 12 bases, with 12 bases of the junction left unmatched. The CDR3 sequence is CASSPPGLAGASGQFF. For the CDR3, the DNA is TGTGCCAGCAGCCCCCCCGGACTAGCGGGAGCCTCGGGGCAGTTCTTC.

This clonotype has ten or more counts. The chain has TRBV20-1 and TRBJ2-3; 14 bases agree with TRBD2. The CDR3 has 15 residues. CDR1 and CDR2 (germline): DFQATT, SNEGSKA (reference sequence). Trimming cost V 5 bases and J 5 bases; bases outside gene matches: 6. The CDR3 loop reads CSAYRTSGRRDTQYF. The DNA for the CDR3 is TGCAGTGCTTATAGGACTAGCGGGAGGAGAGATACGCAGTATTTT.

The chain combines TRBV7-9 with TRBJ2-7; maybe TRBD2 (6 bases). The germline V and J ends were trimmed by 5 bases and 2 bases, with 16 bases remaining between them. The CDR3 contains 15 residues. Germline assignment: CDR1 SEHNR and CDR2 FQNEAQ (reference sequence). CDR3 in amino acids: CASSPGGESAYEQYV. Written as DNA, the CDR3 is TGTGCCAGCAGCCCCGGGGGTGAGTCTGCCTACGAGCAGTACGTC.

This clonotype was seen many times. The chain recombines TRBV7-9 with TRBJ2-7; D remains unclear. The germline V and J ends were trimmed by 2 bases and 5 bases, with 7 bases remaining between them. CDR1 is SEHNR and CDR2 is FQNEAQ in the germline V gene (reference sequence). The CDR3 contains 12 residues. The CDR3 is CASSLRVHEQYV. CDR3 nucleotides: TGTGCCAGCAGCTTACGGGTCCACGAGCAGTACGTC.

This clonotype was observed many times. V gene TRBV18 combines with J gene TRBJ1-1; 7 bases are a match to TRBD1. The CDR3 is made up of 14 amino acids. V was pared by 0 bases and J by 8 bases, with 6 bases of the junction left unmatched. Germline V gene lookup returns CDR1 KGHSH and CDR2 LQKENI. The CDR3 sequence is CASSPPNQGGEAFF. The DNA for the CDR3 is TGTGCCAGCTCACCACCTAACCAGGGGGGGGAAGCTTTCTTT.

CDR3 in amino acids: CASSVGTPSRDQPQHF. In DNA form, the CDR3 reads TGTGCCAGCAGCGTGGGGACACCAAGTCGTGATCAGCCCCAGCATTTT. The V gene is TRBV12-3 or TRBV12-4, the J gene TRBJ1-5, with a tentative D call TRBD1 (6 bases). The CDR3 runs 16 residues. Trimming pared 6 bases from V and 5 bases from J, leaving 20 bases between.

This clonotype was observed at least ten times. V and J are TRBV15 and TRBJ2-3; D not certain. The CDR3 has 16 residues. Germline V CDR1 and CDR2: LNHNV, YYDKDF (reference sequence). The V gene lost 3 bases and the J gene lost 1 base, with 14 bases spanning the gap. CDR3 sequence reads: CATSSTVLLRTDTQYF. The CDR3 bases are TGTGCCACCAGCAGTACGGTATTGCTTCGCACAGATACGCAGTATTTT.

This clonotype was seen ten or more times. The chain joins TRBV30 to TRBJ2-7; TRBD2 agrees at 10 bases. J gave up 1 base and V 4 bases, and 1 base lay outside the gene matches. Per the germline V gene, CDR1 is GTSNPN and CDR2 is SVGIG (reference sequence). The CDR3 covers 13 residues. As DNA, the CDR3 is TGTGCCTGGAAACTAGCGGGGTCCTACGAGCAGTACGTC. It translates to CAWKLAGSYEQYV.

This clonotype was seen at least ten times. The chain is built from TRBV12-3 or TRBV12-4 and TRBJ2-5; 9 bases are shared with TRBD2. This CDR3 contains 18 residues. V was clipped by 1 base and J by 2 bases; unmatched bases: 11. The CDR3: CASSLGGGRALGQETQYF. In nucleotides, the CDR3 is TGTGCCAGCAGTTTAGGAGGCGGGAGGGCCTTGGGGCAAGAGACCCAGTACTTC.

This clonotype was detected many times. The chain links TRBV24-1 to TRBJ1-5; no clear D. The V end was cut by 5 bases, the J end by 3 bases, with 7 bases between. This CDR3 comprises 13 residues. The germline V gene encodes CDR1 KGHDR and CDR2 SFDVKD. The CDR3 nucleotides are TGTGCCACCAGTGGCGTCCTCAATCAGCCCCAGCATTTT. Translating gives CATSGVLNQPQHF.

This clonotype has ten or more counts. The chain couples TRBV30 to TRBJ1-6, with 12 bases fitting TRBD1. CDR1 and CDR2 (germline): GTSNPN, SVGIG (reference sequence). The V and J ends lost 3 bases and 10 bases, in that order; junction bases with no gene match: 4. The CDR3 spans 14 residues. CDR3 sequence: CAWRGQGASSPLHF. CDR3 nucleotides: TGTGCCTGGAGGGGACAGGGGGCCTCATCACCCCTCCACTTT.

In this sample, this clonotype turned up many times. The V gene is TRBV10-3, the J gene TRBJ2-7; 13 positions match TRBD2. CDR1 is ENHRY and CDR2 is SYGVKD in the germline V gene. CDR3 length: 15 amino acids. V dropped 2 bases and J dropped 8; count of bases not matched to a gene: 6. CDR3 DNA sequence: TGTGCCATCAGTGAGACAACTAGCGGGAGGGCCAAGCAGTACTTC. Amino acid sequence: CAISETTSGRAKQYF.

The chain joins TRBV27 to TRBJ2-1, with D possibly being TRBD1 or TRBD2 (5 bases each). Germline loops: CDR1 MNHEY, CDR2 SMNVEV (reference sequence). The CDR3 runs to 15 residues. V was clipped by 7 bases and J by 4 bases, with 17 bases between them. The chain's CDR3 is CASNPATGPYNEQFF. CDR3 in DNA: TGTGCCAGCAATCCAGCGACGGGGCCTTACAATGAGCAGTTCTTC.

This clonotype was seen repeatedly, ten times or more. CDR3: CASSIYGRRETGGYTF. The CDR3 DNA follows: TGTGCCAGTAGTATATATGGAAGAAGGGAAACAGGAGGCTACACCTTC. The chain uses TRBV19 and TRBJ1-2; D is possibly TRBD1 (5 bases). The CDR3 contains 16 residues. Germline assignment: CDR1 LNHDA and CDR2 SQIVND (reference sequence). V gave up 2 bases and J gave up 8 bases, with 21 bases separating them.

This clonotype was seen at least ten times. This sequence joins TRBV7-2 and TRBJ2-3, with D possibly matching TRBD1 (5 bases). This CDR3 is built from 16 residues. Germline V gives CDR1 SGHTA, CDR2 FQGNSA. Deletions cut 3 bases from V and 0 bases from J, with 13 bases between. The CDR3 protein is CASSLGQVGSTDTQYF. The CDR3 DNA reads as TGTGCCAGCAGCTTGGGGCAGGTTGGGAGCACAGATACGCAGTATTTT.

This clonotype appeared many times. The rearrangement uses TRBV12-3 or TRBV12-4 and TRBJ2-5; 13 bases are shared with TRBD2. This CDR3 spans 14 amino acids. The V and J ends lost 5 bases and 3 bases, in that order; junction bases with no gene match: 0. The CDR3 nucleotides read TGTGCCAGCAGTGGACTAGCGGGAGAAGAGACCCAGTACTTC. It yields the protein CASSGLAGEETQYF.

This clonotype came up a few times. CDR3 in amino acids: CASSIGDRVADTQYF. CDR3 DNA sequence: TGTGCCAGTAGTATCGGGGACAGGGTGGCAGATACGCAGTATTTT. The chain recombines TRBV19 with TRBJ2-3; TRBD1 matches at 9 bases. Per germline, CDR1 LNHDA and CDR2 SQIVND (reference sequence). This CDR3 is 15 amino acids long. The J segment lost 4 bases and the V segment lost 3 bases, leaving 5 bases of the junction unmatched.

This clonotype has just a few counts. J is TRBJ1-4 and V is TRBV15; D not certain. Germline V lookup: CDR1 LNHNV, CDR2 YYDKDF (reference sequence). With 5 bases removed from V and 3 bases from J, the gap between germline ends came to 19 bases. This CDR3 contains 17 residues. The CDR3: CATSPRPDWVANEKLFF. DNA for the CDR3: TGTGCCACCAGCCCCCGCCCTGACTGGGTGGCTAATGAAAAACTGTTTTTT. Together with reference TRBV15 and TRBJ1-4, the CDR3 gives the full variable domain: DAMVIQNPRYQVTQFGKPVTLSCSQTLNHNVMYWYQQKSSQAPKLLFHYYDKDFNNEADTPDNFQSRRPNTSFCFLDIRSPGLGDTAMYLCATSPRPDWVANEKLFFGSGTQLSVL.

Comments on this clonotype: The limits of the CDR3 on the DNA are not certain, so only TCRdb's listed CDR3 is given. V and J are TRBV19 and TRBJ1-5. A total of 12 residues make up the CDR3, ends included. Germline V lookup: CDR1 LNHDA, CDR2 SQIVND (reference sequence). CDR3 region: CASTSVDQPQHF.

This clonotype was seen at least ten times. The rearrangement links TRBV9 to TRBJ2-1, with D perhaps matching TRBD2 (5 bases). The V gene lost 0 bases and the J gene lost 7 bases, with 20 bases spanning the gap. The CDR3 runs 17 residues. CDR1 and CDR2 (germline): SGDLS, YYNGEE. Here the CDR3 reads CASSVAAGPAGGNEQFF. The DNA of the CDR3 is TGTGCCAGCAGCGTAGCGGCGGGTCCGGCCGGCGGGAATGAGCAGTTCTTC.

This clonotype was recorded a few times. The chain couples TRBV28 to TRBJ2-3, with 13 nucleotides matching TRBD2. V gave up 3 bases and J gave up 2 bases; unmatched junction bases: 8. The CDR3 contains 18 residues. Germline V gene data show CDR1 as MDHEN and CDR2 as SYDVKM. The CDR3 bases are TGTGCCAGCAGTTTGGGACTAGCGGGGTCCCTTTCCACAGATACGCAGTATTTT. It specifies CASSLGLAGSLSTDTQYF.